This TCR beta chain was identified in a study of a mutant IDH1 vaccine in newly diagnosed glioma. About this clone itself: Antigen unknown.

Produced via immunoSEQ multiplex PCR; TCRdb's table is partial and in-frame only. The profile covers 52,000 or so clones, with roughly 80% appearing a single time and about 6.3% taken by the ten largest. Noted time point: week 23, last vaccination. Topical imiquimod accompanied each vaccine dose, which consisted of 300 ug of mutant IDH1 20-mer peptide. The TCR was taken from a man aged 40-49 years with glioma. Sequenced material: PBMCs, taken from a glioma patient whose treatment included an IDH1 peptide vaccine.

The CDR3 bases are TGCGCCAGCAGCTTGGAGGCGGGCGGGGGGGCACGCACAGATACGCAGTATTTT. This encodes CASSLEAGGGARTDTQYF. The rearrangement joins TRBV5-1 to TRBJ2-3; 9 bases match TRBD2. The CDR3 length is 18 residues. Trimming took 0 bases from V and 1 from J; bases not matched to a gene: 9. Germline-derived CDR1 and CDR2 are SGHRS and YFSETQ.